Listed below are T cell receptor beta chains from one sample, sequenced in a study of monozygotic twins with inflammatory bowel disease. TCRdb reanalyzed the 5' RACE reads and collapses them to one entry per CDR3 protein, without DNA. The repertoire table contains fewer than 150,000 distinct CDR3 sequences. The sample consisted of blood. All receptors derive from a human donor with ulcerative colitis or Crohn's disease, or a healthy co-twin of an affected twin (not recorded which). The CDR3 runs from the conserved cysteine through the conserved F or W.

J gene: TRBJ2-7; V gene: TRBV20-1; CDR3 protein: CSARGFLDYEQYF
J gene: TRBJ2-5; V gene: TRBV5-1; CDR3 protein: CASSLPAGVETQYF
J gene: TRBJ1-1; V gene: TRBV20-1; CDR3 protein: CSADKGQTEAFF
J gene: TRBJ1-1; V gene: TRBV4-3; CDR3 protein: CASSQSTSVVTEAFF
J gene: TRBJ2-7; V gene: TRBV11-3; CDR3 protein: CASSLEWAGGKSEQYF
J gene: TRBJ2-7; V gene: TRBV7-2; CDR3 protein: CASSLAGTAVLREAYEQYF
J gene: TRBJ2-7; V gene: TRBV20-1; CDR3 protein: CSARDHRGLEEQYF
J gene: TRBJ1-1; V gene: TRBV5-1; CDR3 protein: CASSLDSLNTEAFF
J gene: TRBJ1-1; V gene: TRBV7-2; CDR3 protein: CASSLVGIHTEAFF
J gene: TRBJ1-6; V gene: TRBV6-1; CDR3 protein: CASSAGPINSPLHF
J gene: TRBJ2-1; V gene: TRBV5-1; CDR3 protein: CASSLSSGDHNEQFF
J gene: TRBJ1-6; V gene: TRBV20-1; CDR3 protein: CSALREGPNNSPLHF
J gene: TRBJ2-7; V gene: TRBV5-1; CDR3 protein: CASTPGGGSYEQYF
J gene: TRBJ2-7; V gene: TRBV6-5; CDR3 protein: CASRSQPGYYEQYF
J gene: TRBJ2-7; V gene: TRBV7-2; CDR3 protein: CASSPHSSSYEQYF
J gene: TRBJ1-6; V gene: TRBV5-1; CDR3 protein: CASSAGQLNSPLHF
J gene: TRBJ1-1; V gene: TRBV20-1; CDR3 protein: CSARDPRVLNTEAFF
J gene: TRBJ1-1; V gene: TRBV5-1; CDR3 protein: CASSTGQYGAFF
J gene: TRBJ1-2; V gene: TRBV19; CDR3 protein: CASSIELRRVRGYTF
J gene: TRBJ2-5; V gene: TRBV5-1; CDR3 protein: CASRDNKETQYF
J gene: TRBJ1-1; V gene: TRBV5-1; CDR3 protein: CASSWKGEAFF
J gene: TRBJ1-4; V gene: TRBV5-1; CDR3 protein: CATSEQGPNEKLFF
J gene: TRBJ1-2; V gene: TRBV5-1; CDR3 protein: CASSYTGNYGYTF
J gene: TRBJ1-6; V gene: TRBV5-1; CDR3 protein: CASSLQISGTGPGSRDSPLHF
J gene: TRBJ1-5; V gene: TRBV20-1; CDR3 protein: CSARLQGNGNQPQHF
J gene: TRBJ1-2; V gene: TRBV29-1; CDR3 protein: CSVDAGPIHGYGYTF
J gene: TRBJ2-7; V gene: TRBV7-2; CDR3 protein: CASSLQKYEQYF
J gene: TRBJ2-7; V gene: TRBV7-8; CDR3 protein: CASSLSPSGGSSSYEQYF
J gene: TRBJ1-5; V gene: TRBV4-2; CDR3 protein: CASSPGGEGNQPQHF
J gene: TRBJ1-2; V gene: TRBV4-2; CDR3 protein: CVSSQDQGSNYGYTF
J gene: TRBJ2-1; V gene: TRBV24-1; CDR3 protein: CATSDARDRSNEQFF
J gene: TRBJ1-1; V gene: TRBV3-1; CDR3 protein: CASSQAGANTEAFF
J gene: TRBJ2-3; V gene: TRBV7-2; CDR3 protein: CASSAQAPGSGSDTQYF
J gene: TRBJ2-7; V gene: TRBV15; CDR3 protein: CATQRGPLYEQYF
J gene: TRBJ2-7; V gene: TRBV9; CDR3 protein: CASSASSSGGAYEQYF
J gene: TRBJ2-4; V gene: TRBV20-1; CDR3 protein: CSAHPGQGAKNIQYF
J gene: TRBJ2-7; V gene: TRBV28; CDR3 protein: CASTLTVRAGEQYF
J gene: TRBJ2-7; V gene: TRBV7-8; CDR3 protein: CASSLAGTLSYEQYF
J gene: TRBJ1-2; V gene: TRBV18; CDR3 protein: CASGWDSTLNGYTF
J gene: TRBJ1-4; V gene: TRBV6-5; CDR3 protein: CASSWGRTAQLGEKLFF
J gene: TRBJ1-5; V gene: TRBV6-2/TRBV6-3; CDR3 protein: CASSYGHQPQHF
J gene: TRBJ1-5; V gene: TRBV6-5; CDR3 protein: CASSYGGEAGQPQHF
J gene: TRBJ2-7; V gene: TRBV5-5; CDR3 protein: CASSETRTWSSYEQYF
J gene: TRBJ2-7; V gene: TRBV4-1; CDR3 protein: CASSQDPFVGVYEQYF